This T cell receptor (beta chain) was sequenced in a study of blood T cell repertoires in COVID-19. The assay was immunoSEQ multiplex PCR, and TCRdb's table has in-frame clones only and misses some. The sample lists 410,000 or so clones, over 75% occurring once. Sequences were obtained from peripheral blood. The sequence was collected from a woman aged 40 to 49 with COVID-19, enrolled during active disease.

The CDR3 is CATSSGGTRSYNEQFF. The CDR3 region has the DNA TGTGCCACCAGCAGTGGGGGCACCAGATCCTACAATGAGCAGTTCTTC. The chain joins TRBV15 to TRBJ2-1; weak D call: TRBD1 (6 bases). V lost 3 bases and J 1 base, leaving 13 bases between the germline ends. Germline assignment: CDR1 LNHNV and CDR2 YYDKDF (reference sequence). The CDR3 extends over 16 amino acids.